Here is one T cell receptor (beta chain) with its context. Three rounds of nested PCR, following a modified ARM-PCR protocol, produced the TCRbeta library. A single record per CDR3 protein comes from TCRdb applying MiXCR to the multiplex PCR reads. The sample contains over 60,000 distinct CDR3 sequences, around 73% of which appear only once. The entry originates in a study of tumor and adjacent non-tumor tissue in lung cancer. V dropped 1 base and J dropped 0; count of bases not matched to a gene: 4. The CDR3 loop spans 16 amino acids. CDR1 PRHDT and CDR2 FYEKMQ come from the germline V gene (reference sequence). The template was RNA from unsorted bulk tissue.

The chain is built from TRBV13 and TRBJ2-3; 7 bases agree with TRBD1. This TCR was sampled from a man in his 60s with non-small cell lung cancer. Sequencing was carried out using lung tumor tissue. In DNA, the CDR3 is TGTGCCAGCAGCTTAGTAGGCAGGGGGAGCACAGATACGCAGTATTTT. It is translated as CASSLVGRGSTDTQYF.